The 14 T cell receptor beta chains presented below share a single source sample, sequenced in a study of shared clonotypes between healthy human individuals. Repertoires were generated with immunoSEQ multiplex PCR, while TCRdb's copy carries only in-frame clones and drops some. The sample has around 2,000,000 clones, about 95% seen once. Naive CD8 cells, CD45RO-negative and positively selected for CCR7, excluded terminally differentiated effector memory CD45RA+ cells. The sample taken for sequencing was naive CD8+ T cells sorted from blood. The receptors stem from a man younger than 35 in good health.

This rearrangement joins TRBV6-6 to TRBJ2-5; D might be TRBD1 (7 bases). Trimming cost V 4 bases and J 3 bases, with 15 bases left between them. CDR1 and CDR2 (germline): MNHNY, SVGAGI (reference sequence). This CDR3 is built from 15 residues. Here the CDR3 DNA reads TGTGCCAGCAGTTTAGCAGGGGGGTTTGAAGAGACCCAGTACTTC. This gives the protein CASSLAGGFEETQYF.

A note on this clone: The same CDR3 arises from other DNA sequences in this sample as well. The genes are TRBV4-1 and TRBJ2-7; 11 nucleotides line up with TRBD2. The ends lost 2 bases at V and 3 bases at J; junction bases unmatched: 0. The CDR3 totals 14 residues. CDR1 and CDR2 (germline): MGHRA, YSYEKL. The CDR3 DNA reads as TGCGCCAGCAGCCAAACTAGCGGGGGCTACGAGCAGTACTTC. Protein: CASSQTSGGYEQYF.

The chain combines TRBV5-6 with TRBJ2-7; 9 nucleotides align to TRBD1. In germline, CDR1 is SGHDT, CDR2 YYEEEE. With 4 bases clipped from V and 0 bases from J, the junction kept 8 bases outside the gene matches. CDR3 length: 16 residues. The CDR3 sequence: CASSLQTGGYSYEQYF. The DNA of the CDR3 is TGTGCCAGCAGCCTCCAGACAGGGGGATACTCCTACGAGCAGTACTTC.

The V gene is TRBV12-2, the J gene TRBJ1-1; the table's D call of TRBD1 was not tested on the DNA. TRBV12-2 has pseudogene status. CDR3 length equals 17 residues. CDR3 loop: CASRLLAGGAPATEAFF. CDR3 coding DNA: TGTGCAAGTCGCTTACTGGCAGGGGGCGCGCCGGCCACTGAAGCTTTCTTT.

DNA of the CDR3: TGTGCCAGCAGTACCTCCTCGGGACTAGCGGGATTTTACGAGCAGTACTTC. Its protein product is CASSTSSGLAGFYEQYF. This sequence joins TRBV27 and TRBJ2-7; 13 bases line up with TRBD2. This CDR3 has 17 amino acids. The trim removed 5 bases at V and 4 bases at J, leaving 11 bases unmatched. CDR1 is MNHEY and CDR2 is SMNVEV in the germline V gene (reference sequence).

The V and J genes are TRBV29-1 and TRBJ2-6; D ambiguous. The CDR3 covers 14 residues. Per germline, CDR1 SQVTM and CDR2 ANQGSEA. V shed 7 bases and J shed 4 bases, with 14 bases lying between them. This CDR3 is CSAVTAAGANVLTF. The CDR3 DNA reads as TGCAGCGCCGTCACCGCAGCCGGGGCCAACGTCCTGACTTTC.

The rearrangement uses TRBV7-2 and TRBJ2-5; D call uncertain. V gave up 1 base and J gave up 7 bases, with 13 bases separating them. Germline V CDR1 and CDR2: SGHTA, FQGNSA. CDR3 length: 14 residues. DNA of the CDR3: TGTGCCAGCAGCTTAGAGACGGCTGACGGGACCCAGTACTTC. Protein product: CASSLETADGTQYF.

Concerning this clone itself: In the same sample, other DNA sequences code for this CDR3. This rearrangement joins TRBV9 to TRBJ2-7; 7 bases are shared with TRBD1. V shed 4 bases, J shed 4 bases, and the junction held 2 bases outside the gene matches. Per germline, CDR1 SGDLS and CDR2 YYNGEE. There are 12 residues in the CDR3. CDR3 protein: CASSPGGYEQYF. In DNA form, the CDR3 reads TGTGCCAGCAGCCCAGGGGGTTACGAGCAGTACTTC.

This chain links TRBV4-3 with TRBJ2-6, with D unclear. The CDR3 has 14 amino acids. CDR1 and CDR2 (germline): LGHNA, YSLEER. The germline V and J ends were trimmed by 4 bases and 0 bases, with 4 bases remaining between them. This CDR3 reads CASSLDSGANVLTF. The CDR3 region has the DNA TGCGCCAGCAGCCTAGACTCTGGGGCCAACGTCCTGACTTTC.

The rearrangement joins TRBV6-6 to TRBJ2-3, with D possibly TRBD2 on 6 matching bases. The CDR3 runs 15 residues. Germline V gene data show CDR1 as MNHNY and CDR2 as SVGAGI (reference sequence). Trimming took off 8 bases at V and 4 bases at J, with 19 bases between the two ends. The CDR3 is CASRESPSAADTQYF. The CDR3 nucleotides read TGTGCCAGCCGGGAGTCCCCCTCCGCCGCAGATACGCAGTATTTT.

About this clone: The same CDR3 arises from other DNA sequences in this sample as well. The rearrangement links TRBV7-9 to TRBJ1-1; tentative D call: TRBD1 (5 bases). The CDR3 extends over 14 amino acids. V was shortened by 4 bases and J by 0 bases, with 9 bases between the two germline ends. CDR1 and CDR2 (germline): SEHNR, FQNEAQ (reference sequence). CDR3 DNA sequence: TGTGCCAGCAGCTCCGACAGATTGAACACTGAAGCTTTCTTT. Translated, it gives CASSSDRLNTEAFF.

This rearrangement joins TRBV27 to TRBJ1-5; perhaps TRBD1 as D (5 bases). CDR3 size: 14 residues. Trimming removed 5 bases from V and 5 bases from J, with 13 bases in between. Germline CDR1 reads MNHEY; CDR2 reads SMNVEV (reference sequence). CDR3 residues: CASSPSGSDQPQHF. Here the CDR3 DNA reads TGTGCCAGCAGTCCCTCAGGGAGTGATCAGCCCCAGCATTTT.

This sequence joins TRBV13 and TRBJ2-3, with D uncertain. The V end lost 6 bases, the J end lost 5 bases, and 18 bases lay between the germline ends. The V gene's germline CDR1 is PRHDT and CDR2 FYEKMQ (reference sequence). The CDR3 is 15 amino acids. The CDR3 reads CASRSDHNPGDTQYF. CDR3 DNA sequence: TGTGCCAGCAGATCAGACCATAACCCCGGAGATACGCAGTATTTT.

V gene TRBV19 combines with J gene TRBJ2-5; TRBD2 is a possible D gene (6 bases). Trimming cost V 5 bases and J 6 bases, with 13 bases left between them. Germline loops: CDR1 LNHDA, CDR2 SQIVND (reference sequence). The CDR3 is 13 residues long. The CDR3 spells CASSPFGGQTQYF. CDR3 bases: TGTGCCAGTAGTCCCTTCGGGGGACAGACCCAGTACTTC.